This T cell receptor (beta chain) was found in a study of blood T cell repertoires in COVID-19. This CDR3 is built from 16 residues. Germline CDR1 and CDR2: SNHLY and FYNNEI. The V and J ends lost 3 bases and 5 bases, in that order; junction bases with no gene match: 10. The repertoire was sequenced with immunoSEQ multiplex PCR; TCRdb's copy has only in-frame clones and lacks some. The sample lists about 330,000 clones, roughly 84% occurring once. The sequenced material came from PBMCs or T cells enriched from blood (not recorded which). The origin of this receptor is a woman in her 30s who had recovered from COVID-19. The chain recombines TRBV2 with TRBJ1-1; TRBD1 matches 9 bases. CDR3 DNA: TGTGCCAGCAGTGACCGAACAGGGGGCGCAGATACTGAAGCTTTCTTT. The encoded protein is CASSDRTGGADTEAFF.